This TCR beta chain came from a study of regulatory T cells. V was clipped by 5 bases and J by 4 bases; unmatched bases: 7. The V gene's germline CDR1 is MDHEN and CDR2 SYDVKM. There are 14 residues in the CDR3. Concerning this clone itself: Antigen specificity is unknown.

All CD3G-deficient patients showed autoimmunity, more severe in two. Patients aged 2 to 39 years had fewer naive and more memory CD4+ and CD8+ T cells. CD4+ T cells were divided by sorting: CD25-high CD127-low Tregs, CD25-low CD127-high conventional cells. Amplification used 52 TRBV primers and 13 TRBJ primers. TCRdb's table, derived via immunoSEQ multiplex PCR, lists solely in-frame clones and lacks some. The repertoire consists of approximately 37,000 clones, with around nine tenths occurring once and the leading ten covering approximately 2.4%. Study-wide results and limits: Skewed V and J usage and few unique V-J pairs marked patient repertoires, most in Tregs. Hydrophobic residues at CDR3 positions 6 and 7 were enriched in conventional CD4+ T cells of CD3G-deficient patients.

The receptor was derived from a person aged 18 to 30 with CD3G deficiency. Source material: conventional CD4+ T cells sorted from blood. The V call is TRBV28, the J call TRBJ1-2; 7 nucleotides line up with TRBD1. The chain's CDR3 is CASSPGQASYGYTF. CDR3 nucleotide sequence: TGTGCCAGCAGTCCCGGACAGGCCAGCTATGGCTACACCTTC.